This T cell receptor beta chain originates from a study of shared clonotypes between healthy human individuals. The germline gives CDR1 LNHNV, CDR2 YYDKDF (reference sequence). CDR3 size: 13 residues. V lost 4 bases to trimming and J lost 5 bases, with 12 bases between them. This clone was recorded once. Naive CD8 cells lacked CD45RO, underwent positive selection for CCR7 and left out terminally differentiated effector memory CD45RA+ cells. Generated by immunoSEQ multiplex PCR, the TCRdb table keeps only in-frame clones and is missing some. This sample has about 2,200,000 clones; about 93% occur once, and the top ten carry around 1.7%.

This clonotype was obtained from a man younger than 35 in good health. Some clones in this sample may be carry-over from other donors' samples. The sequenced sample was naive CD8+ T cells from PBMCs. The chain joins TRBV15 to TRBJ2-7; a weak D match, TRBD2 (6 bases). This chain's CDR3 is CATSMGGEDEQYF. CDR3 nucleotide sequence: TGTGCCACCAGCATGGGGGGAGAGGACGAGCAGTACTTC.